Given below is one T cell receptor (beta chain) in context. The antigen is undetermined. The data stem from a study of monozygotic twins with inflammatory bowel disease. Study-level findings and limits: Diversity of TCRbeta measured by inverse Simpson was lower in IBD patients than in healthy co-twins.

One blood sample of 2 to 2.5 ml was taken from each donor. This CDR3 has 14 amino acids. Germline lookup yields CDR1 DFQATT and CDR2 SNEGSKA (reference sequence). cDNA synthesis was performed in eight separate reactions for each sample. TCRdb reprocessed the 5' RACE reads, with one entry per CDR3 protein and no DNA. Recorded here are 440,000 or so distinct CDR3 sequences; the top ten clones represent around 2.4%. Sequencing was performed on blood. The sequence was collected from a human donor with ulcerative colitis or Crohn's disease, or a healthy co-twin of an affected twin (not recorded which). V gene TRBV20-1 combines with J gene TRBJ2-6. The CDR3 loop is CSAEAEVGANVLTF.